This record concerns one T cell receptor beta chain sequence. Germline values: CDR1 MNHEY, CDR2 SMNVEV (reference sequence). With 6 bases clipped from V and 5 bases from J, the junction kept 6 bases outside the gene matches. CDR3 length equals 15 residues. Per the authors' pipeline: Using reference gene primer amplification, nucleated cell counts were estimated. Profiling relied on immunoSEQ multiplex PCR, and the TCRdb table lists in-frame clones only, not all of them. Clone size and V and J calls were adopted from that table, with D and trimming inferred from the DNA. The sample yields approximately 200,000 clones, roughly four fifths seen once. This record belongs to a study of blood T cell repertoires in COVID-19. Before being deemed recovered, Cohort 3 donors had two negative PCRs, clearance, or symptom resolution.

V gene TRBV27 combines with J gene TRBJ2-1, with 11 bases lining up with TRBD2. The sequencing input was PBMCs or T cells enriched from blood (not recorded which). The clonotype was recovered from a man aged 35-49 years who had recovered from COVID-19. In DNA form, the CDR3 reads TGTGCCAGCAGCTTAGCGGGAGGGCCGAACAATGAGCAGTTCTTC. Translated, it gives CASSLAGGPNNEQFF.